This TCR beta chain is drawn from a study of shared clonotypes between healthy human individuals. Here immunoSEQ multiplex PCR was the method, and the copy in TCRdb shows in-frame clones only, minus some. Of a few million clones listed, approximately 92% are singletons. Positively selected for CCR7, the CD45RO-negative cells used as naive CD8 cells excluded terminally differentiated effector memory CD45RA+ cells. The germline CDR1 and CDR2 sequences are GTSNPN and SVGIG (reference sequence). The V gene lost 0 bases and the J gene lost 1 base, with 6 bases spanning the gap. This CDR3 has 13 residues. This chain links TRBV30 with TRBJ1-1; no clear D. This receptor was identified in a man between 18 and 29 years old in good health. Some clones in this sample may be carry-over from other donors' samples. The specimen sequenced was naive CD8+ T cells from PBMCs. The CDR3 protein is CAWSVQQNTEAFF. CDR3 bases: TGTGCCTGGAGTGTACAGCAGAACACTGAAGCTTTCTTT.